This T cell receptor (beta chain) was documented in a study of blood T cells in healthy people across ages. Through a sample-barcoded 5' primer and a J-beta primer mix, a second PCR was run for roughly 7 to 12 cycles. In TCRdb, the 5' RACE reads were re-called with MiXCR into one record per CDR3 protein. The repertoire holds some 1.4 million distinct CDR3 sequences, with 42% as singletons. The CDR3 has 16 amino acids. Germline V gene data show CDR1 as MNHEY and CDR2 as SMNVEV (reference sequence). V was clipped by 5 bases and J by 7 bases, with 23 bases between them. The clonotype comes from a woman aged 18-35 years in good health. Sequenced sample: blood. V gene TRBV27 combines with J gene TRBJ1-2; the D gene is possibly TRBD1 (5 bases). This chain's CDR3 is CASSGFRDPGATGYTF. Written as DNA, the CDR3 is TGTGCCAGCAGTGGCTTCCGGGACCCCGGGGCCACTGGCTACACCTTC.